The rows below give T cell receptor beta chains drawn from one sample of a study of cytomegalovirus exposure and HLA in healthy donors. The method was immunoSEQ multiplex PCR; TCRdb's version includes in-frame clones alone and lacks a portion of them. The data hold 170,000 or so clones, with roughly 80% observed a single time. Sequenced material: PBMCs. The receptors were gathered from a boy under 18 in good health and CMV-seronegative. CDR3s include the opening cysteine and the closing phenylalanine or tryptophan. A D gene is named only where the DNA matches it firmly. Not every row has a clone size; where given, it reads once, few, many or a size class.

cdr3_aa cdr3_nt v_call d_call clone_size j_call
CASSHRAAQPQHF TGTGCCAGTAGTCACAGGGCGGCTCAGCCCCAGCATTTT TRBV19 - once TRBJ1-5
CASSLDSYPPKQYF TGTGCCAGCAGCTTAGATAGCTACCCCCCCAAGCAGTACTTC TRBV11-2 - few TRBJ2-7
CASTRIPTRETQYF TGTGCCAGCACGCGAATCCCGACGAGGGAGACCCAGTACTTC TRBV6-6 - once TRBJ2-5
CASSRLTGGATRLYEQYF TGTGCCAGCAGTCGCCTTACAGGGGGGGCCACCCGGTTGTACGAGCAGTACTTC TRBV27 - - TRBJ2-7
CASSLDAGSNQPQHF TGCGCCAGCAGCTTGGATGCGGGGAGCAATCAGCCCCAGCATTTT TRBV5-1 - once TRBJ1-5
CASSTSSGSSTDTQYF TGTGCCAGCAGCACGTCTAGCGGGAGTTCAACAGATACGCAGTATTTT TRBV9 TRBD2 few TRBJ2-3
CASGLPLPGNTEAFF TGTGCTAGTGGTTTGCCACTTCCAGGGAACACTGAAGCTTTCTTT TRBV12-5 - - TRBJ1-1
CARLFPPGYTF TGTGCCAGACTCTTCCCCCCTGGCTACACCTTC TRBV6-6 - - TRBJ1-2
CASTRGRNTEAFF TGTGCCAGTACACGGGGGAGGAACACTGAAGCTTTCTTT TRBV19 - - TRBJ1-1
CASSLVAGVSDTQYF TGCGCCAGCAGCTTAGTAGCGGGAGTGAGTGATACGCAGTATTTT TRBV5-1 TRBD2 - TRBJ2-3
CASSSGQGPHNEQFF TGTGCCAGCAGCTCGGGACAGGGTCCCCACAATGAGCAGTTCTTC TRBV7-9 TRBD1 - TRBJ2-1
CASSLREDSPLHF TGTGCCAGCAGCTTACGGGAGGACTCACCCCTCCACTTT TRBV5-8 - - TRBJ1-6
CASSLKRAGYNEQFF TGTGCCAGCAGCTTGAAGCGGGCAGGCTACAATGAGCAGTTCTTC TRBV5-4 - once TRBJ2-1
CASSLSYRYSNQPQHF TGTGCCAGCAGTTTATCGTACAGGTATAGCAATCAGCCCCAGCATTTT TRBV27 - - TRBJ1-5
CASSPRDRESEKLFF TGTGCCAGCTCACCACGGGACAGGGAGTCGGAAAAACTGTTTTTT TRBV18 TRBD1 once TRBJ1-4
CASSFFTGGELFF TGTGCCAGCAGCTTTTTTACGGGCGGGGAGCTGTTTTTT TRBV7-9 - - TRBJ2-2
CASSINEGQGHYEQYF TGTGCCAGTAGTATAAACGAGGGACAGGGTCACTACGAGCAGTACTTC TRBV19 TRBD1 once TRBJ2-7
CASSPNQNSGNTIYF TGTGCCAGCAGCCCAAATCAGAATTCTGGAAACACCATATATTTT TRBV7-8 - few TRBJ1-3
CAIRAGRGETQYF TGTGCCATCAGGGCAGGGCGAGGAGAGACCCAGTACTTC TRBV10-3 - - TRBJ2-5
CASSQSTSGTGGYTQYF TGTGCCAGCAGCCAATCCACGAGCGGGACAGGGGGTTATACGCAGTATTTT TRBV4-2 TRBD1 - TRBJ2-3
CASSAHTGASYNEQFF TGTGCCAGCAGTGCTCATACAGGGGCCTCCTACAATGAGCAGTTCTTC TRBV25-1 TRBD1 once TRBJ2-1
CASSLWGGVQPQHF TGTGCCAGCAGCCTTTGGGGGGGCGTACAGCCCCAGCATTTT TRBV27 - - TRBJ1-5
CASSLKDRSNSPLHF TGTGCCAGCAGCCTCAAGGACAGGAGTAATTCACCCCTCCACTTT TRBV6-1 TRBD1 - TRBJ1-6
CASSLRPDRASYNSPLHF TGCGCCAGCAGCTTGCGGCCTGACAGGGCCTCCTATAATTCACCCCTCCACTTT TRBV5-1 TRBD1 - TRBJ1-6
CASSPPGLAGLDEQFF TGTGCCAGCAGTCCGCCGGGACTAGCGGGGTTGGATGAGCAGTTCTTC TRBV27 TRBD2 - TRBJ2-1
CASAPELAGGVTGELFF TGTGCCAGTGCCCCCGAGTTGGCGGGGGGAGTCACCGGGGAGCTGTTTTTT TRBV2 TRBD2 - TRBJ2-2
CASSSTGTVYEQYF TGCGCCAGCAGCTCGACCGGGACAGTATACGAGCAGTACTTC TRBV5-1 TRBD1 - TRBJ2-7
CASSGSSSSYNEQFF TGTGCCAGCAGCGGGAGCAGTAGCTCCTACAATGAGCAGTTCTTC TRBV25-1 - - TRBJ2-1
CASLRANVLTF TGTGCCAGCCTACGGGCCAACGTCCTGACTTTC TRBV6-1 - - TRBJ2-6
CASSNIPGLSNEQFF TGTGCCAGCTCAAATATACCGGGACTTAGCAATGAGCAGTTCTTC TRBV6-1 - - TRBJ2-1
CASRPRLAGSNEQFF TGTGCCAGCAGACCACGTCTAGCGGGCTCCAATGAGCAGTTCTTC TRBV7-6 TRBD2 - TRBJ2-1
CASSVDRTYEQYF TGTGCCAGCAGCGTGGACAGAACCTACGAGCAGTACTTC TRBV11-3 - - TRBJ2-7
CAWSVLMLGGGNYGYTF TGTGCCTGGAGTGTACTAATGTTGGGCGGGGGTAACTATGGCTACACCTTC TRBV30 - - TRBJ1-2
CAWSQRFTGTGEGYGYTF TGTGCCTGGAGTCAACGGTTCACCGGGACAGGGGAGGGCTATGGCTACACCTTC TRBV30 TRBD1 - TRBJ1-2
CASSRQGNPSGYTF TGTGCCAGCAGCCGACAGGGAAACCCATCAGGCTACACCTTC TRBV7-8 TRBD1 few TRBJ1-2
CASRLQGAVGANVLTF TGTGCCAGCAGACTTCAGGGGGCGGTAGGGGCCAACGTCCTGACTTTC TRBV5-4 TRBD1 - TRBJ2-6
CASRPGTGGYLSSYNEQFF TGCGCCAGCAGGCCCGGGACAGGGGGCTACCTGAGCTCCTACAATGAGCAGTTCTTC TRBV5-1 TRBD1 - TRBJ2-1
CASAKRDPALDTQYF TGTGCCAGCGCCAAGCGGGACCCCGCCCTAGATACGCAGTATTTT TRBV7-9 TRBD2 - TRBJ2-3
CASSLGQGVRTGELFF TGTGCCAGCAGCTTAGGACAGGGGGTTCGCACCGGGGAGCTGTTTTTT TRBV13 TRBD1 - TRBJ2-2
CASSGAQGYGYTF TGTGCCAGCAGTGGGGCACAGGGGTATGGCTACACCTTC TRBV2 TRBD1 - TRBJ1-2
CASSVSGEARFGGYTF TGTGCCAGCAGCGTTTCAGGGGAAGCGAGGTTTGGTGGCTACACCTTC TRBV9 - - TRBJ1-2
CAWTDSRTIYF TGTGCCTGGACAGACAGTAGGACCATATATTTT TRBV30 - - TRBJ1-3
CASSFRDRGSDYGYTF TGCGCCAGCAGCTTCCGTGACAGGGGGTCGGACTATGGCTACACCTTC TRBV5-1 TRBD1 - TRBJ1-2
CANSLDPRVRETQYF TGTGCCAACAGCTTGGATCCTCGGGTCCGGGAGACCCAGTACTTC TRBV7-2 - - TRBJ2-5
CASSEFFGSWVDNTIYF TGTGCCAGCAGTGAGTTTTTCGGTAGCTGGGTGGATAACACCATATATTTT TRBV25-1 - - TRBJ1-3
CASSESQGASGGRTDTQYF TGCGCCAGCAGTGAGTCTCAGGGGGCTAGCGGGGGCCGCACAGATACGCAGTATTTT TRBV10-2 TRBD2 - TRBJ2-3
CATEEAGEQFF TGTGCCACTGAGGAAGCTGGAGAGCAGTTCTTC TRBV5-4 - few TRBJ2-1
CASSPDRNYGYTF TGTGCCAGCAGCCCAGACAGGAACTATGGCTACACCTTC TRBV7-2 - - TRBJ1-2
CSVPRQGPFADTQYF TGCAGCGTCCCCCGACAGGGTCCCTTCGCAGATACGCAGTATTTT TRBV29-1 TRBD1 - TRBJ2-3
CASGPRNSRFF TGTGCTAGTGGTCCCCGAAACAGTCGGTTCTTC TRBV12-5 - - TRBJ2-1
CASGLGLLDGGTEAFF TGTGCTAGTGGTTTGGGCCTATTAGACGGGGGAACTGAAGCTTTCTTT TRBV12-5 - - TRBJ1-1
CASKSEYGPGYGYTF TGTGCCAGTAAAAGTGAGTACGGCCCAGGCTATGGCTACACCTTC TRBV19 - - TRBJ1-2
CSVDAQDGYTF TGCAGCGTTGATGCGCAGGATGGCTACACCTTC TRBV29-1 - - TRBJ1-2